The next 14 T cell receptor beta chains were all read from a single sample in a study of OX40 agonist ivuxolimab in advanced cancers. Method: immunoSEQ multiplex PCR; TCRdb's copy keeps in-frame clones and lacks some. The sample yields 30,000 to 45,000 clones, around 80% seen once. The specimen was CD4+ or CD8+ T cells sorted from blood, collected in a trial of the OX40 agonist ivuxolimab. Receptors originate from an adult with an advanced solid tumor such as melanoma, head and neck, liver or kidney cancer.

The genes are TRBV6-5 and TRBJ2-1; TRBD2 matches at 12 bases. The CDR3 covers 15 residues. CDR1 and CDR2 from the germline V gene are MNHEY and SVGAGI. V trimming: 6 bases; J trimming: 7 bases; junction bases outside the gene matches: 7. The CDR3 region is CASRALAGGRNEQFF. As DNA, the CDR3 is TGTGCCAGCAGGGCACTAGCGGGGGGAAGGAATGAGCAGTTCTTC.

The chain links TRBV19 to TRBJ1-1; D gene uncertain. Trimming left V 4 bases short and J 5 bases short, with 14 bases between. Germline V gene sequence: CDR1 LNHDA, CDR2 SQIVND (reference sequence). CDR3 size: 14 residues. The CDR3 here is CASSKRDLRTEAFF. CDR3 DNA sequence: TGTGCCAGTAGTAAACGGGATCTCCGGACTGAAGCTTTCTTT.

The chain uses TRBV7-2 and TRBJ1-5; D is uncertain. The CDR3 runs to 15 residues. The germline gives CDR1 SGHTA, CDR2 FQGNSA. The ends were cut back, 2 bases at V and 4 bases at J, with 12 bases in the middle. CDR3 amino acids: CASSLTGPVNQPQHF. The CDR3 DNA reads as TGTGCCAGCAGCTTAACCGGGCCCGTTAATCAGCCCCAGCATTTT.

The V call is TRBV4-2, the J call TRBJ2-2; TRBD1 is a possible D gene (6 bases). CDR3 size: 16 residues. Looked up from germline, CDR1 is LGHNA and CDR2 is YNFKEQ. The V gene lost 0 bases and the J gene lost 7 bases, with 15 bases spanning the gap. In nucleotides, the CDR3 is TGTGCCAGCAGCCAAGATTCGGGGACATGGGGCGGGGAGCTGTTTTTT. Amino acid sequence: CASSQDSGTWGGELFF.

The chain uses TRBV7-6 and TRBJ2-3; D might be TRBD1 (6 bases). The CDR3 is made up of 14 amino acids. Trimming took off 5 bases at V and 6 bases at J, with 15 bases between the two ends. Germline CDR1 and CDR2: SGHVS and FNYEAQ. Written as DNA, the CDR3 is TGTGCCAGCAGCCCCTTTTTGAGGGGGGATACGCAGTATTTT. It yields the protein CASSPFLRGDTQYF.

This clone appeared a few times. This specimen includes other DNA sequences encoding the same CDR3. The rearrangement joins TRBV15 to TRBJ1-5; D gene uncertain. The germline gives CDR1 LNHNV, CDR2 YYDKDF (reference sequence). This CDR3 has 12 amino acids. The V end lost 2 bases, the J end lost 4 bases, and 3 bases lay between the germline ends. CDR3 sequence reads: CATSRPNQPQHF. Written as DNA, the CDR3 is TGTGCCACCAGCAGACCTAATCAGCCCCAGCATTTT.

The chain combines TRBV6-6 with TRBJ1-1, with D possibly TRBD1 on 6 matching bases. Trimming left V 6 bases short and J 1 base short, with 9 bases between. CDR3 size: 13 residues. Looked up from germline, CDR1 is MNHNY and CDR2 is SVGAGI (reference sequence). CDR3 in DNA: TGTGCCAGCAGCCGACAGGAGAACACTGAAGCTTTCTTT. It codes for CASSRQENTEAFF.

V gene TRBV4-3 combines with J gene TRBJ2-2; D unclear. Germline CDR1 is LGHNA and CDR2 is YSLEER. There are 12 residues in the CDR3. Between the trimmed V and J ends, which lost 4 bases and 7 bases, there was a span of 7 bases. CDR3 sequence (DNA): TGCGCCAGCAGCCTTACAGACGGGGAGCTGTTTTTT. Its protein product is CASSLTDGELFF.

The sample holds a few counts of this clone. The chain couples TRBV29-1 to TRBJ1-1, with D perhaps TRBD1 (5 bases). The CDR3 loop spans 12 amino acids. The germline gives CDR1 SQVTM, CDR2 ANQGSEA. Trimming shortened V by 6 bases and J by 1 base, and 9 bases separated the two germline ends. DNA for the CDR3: TGCAGCGTGGGGCGGGGGAACACTGAAGCTTTCTTT. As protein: CSVGRGNTEAFF.

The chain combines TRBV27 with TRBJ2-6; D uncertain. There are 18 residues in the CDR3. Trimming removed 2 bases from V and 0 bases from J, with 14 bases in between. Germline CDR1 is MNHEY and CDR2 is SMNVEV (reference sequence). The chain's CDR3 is CASSLRADSSSGANVLTF. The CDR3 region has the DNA TGTGCCAGCAGTTTAAGAGCCGACTCCAGCTCTGGGGCCAACGTCCTGACTTTC.

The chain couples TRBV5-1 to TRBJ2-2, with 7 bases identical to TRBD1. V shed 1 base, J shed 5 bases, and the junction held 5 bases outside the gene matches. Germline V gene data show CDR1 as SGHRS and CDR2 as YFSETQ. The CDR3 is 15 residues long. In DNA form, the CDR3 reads TGCGCCAGCAGCTTGCAAGGGGGCGGAACCGGGGAGCTGTTTTTT. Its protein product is CASSLQGGGTGELFF.

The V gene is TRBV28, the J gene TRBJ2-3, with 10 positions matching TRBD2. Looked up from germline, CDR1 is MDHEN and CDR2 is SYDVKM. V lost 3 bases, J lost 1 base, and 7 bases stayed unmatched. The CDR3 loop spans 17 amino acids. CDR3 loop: CASSFWSSGSGTDTQYF. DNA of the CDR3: TGTGCCAGCAGTTTTTGGTCTAGCGGGAGTGGCACAGATACGCAGTATTTT.

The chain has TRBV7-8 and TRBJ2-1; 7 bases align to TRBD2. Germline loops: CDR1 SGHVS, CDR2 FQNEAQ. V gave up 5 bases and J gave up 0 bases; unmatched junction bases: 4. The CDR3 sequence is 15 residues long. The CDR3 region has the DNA TGTGCCAGCAGCCTGCGGGAGACCTCCTACAATGAGCAGTTCTTC. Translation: CASSLRETSYNEQFF.

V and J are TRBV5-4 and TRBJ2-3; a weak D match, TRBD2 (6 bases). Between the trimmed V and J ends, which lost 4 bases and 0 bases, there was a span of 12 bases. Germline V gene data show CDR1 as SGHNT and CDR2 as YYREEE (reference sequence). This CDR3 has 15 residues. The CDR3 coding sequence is TGTGCCAGCAGCCCCATGGCGGGGAGCACAGATACGCAGTATTTT. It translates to CASSPMAGSTDTQYF.